Below, 23 T cell receptor beta chains from the same sample are listed, as sequenced in a study of T cell repertoires in cytomegalovirus infection. TCRdb itself ran the reads through MiXCR, one entry per CDR3 protein. The table includes about 68,000 distinct CDR3 sequences, 20% to 25% detected once. Their target antigens are unknown. Sequences were obtained from PBMCs, sequenced either directly or after in vitro stimulation (not recorded which). The receptors were sampled from a human donor in good health (CMV status not recorded). Some clones in this sample may be carry-over from other donors' samples.

This clonotype was picked up many times. J is TRBJ2-3 and V is TRBV7-2, with TRBD2 matching 9 bases. The trim removed 1 base at V and 4 bases at J, leaving 6 bases unmatched. The V gene's germline CDR1 is SGHTA and CDR2 FQGNSA. This CDR3 has 16 amino acids. In nucleotides, the CDR3 is TGTGCCAGCAGCTTAGTTGGGCTAGCGGGATCAGATACGCAGTATTTT. Its translation is CASSLVGLAGSDTQYF.

This clonotype has a single count. The rearrangement links TRBV20-1 to TRBJ2-3; weak D call: TRBD2 (6 bases). Trimming removed 3 bases at V and 6 bases at J, with 10 bases between. The CDR3 loop spans 12 amino acids. Germline V CDR1 and CDR2: DFQATT, SNEGSKA (reference sequence). CDR3 protein: CSARGEADTQYF. CDR3 bases: TGCAGTGCTAGGGGGGAGGCGGATACGCAGTATTTT.

This clonotype came up many times. The chain combines TRBV6-2 or TRBV6-3 with TRBJ1-2; D gene uncertain. Trimming stripped 5 bases from V and 3 bases from J, with 13 bases between. This CDR3 region has 14 residues. Per the germline V gene, CDR1 is MNHEY and CDR2 is SVGEGT. The CDR3 protein is CASSTGGVDYGYTF. The DNA for the CDR3 is TGTGCCAGCAGTACCGGCGGGGTCGACTATGGCTACACCTTC.

This clonotype was detected only once. V usage is TRBV12-3 or TRBV12-4 and J usage is TRBJ2-1; D gene ambiguous. This CDR3 has 11 amino acids. V was cut by 5 bases and J by 5 bases, with 4 bases left in between. CDR3 residues: CASSRHNEQFF. CDR3 nucleotides: TGTGCCAGCAGTCGCCACAATGAGCAGTTCTTC.

This clonotype was detected many times. The chain combines TRBV10-3 with TRBJ1-1; the D gene is possibly TRBD1 (6 bases). The CDR3 loop spans 16 amino acids. Germline-derived CDR1 and CDR2 are ENHRY and SYGVKD. Trimming took off 8 bases at V and 3 bases at J, with 22 bases between the two ends. Here the CDR3 reads CAISSSPGRGDTEAFF. The CDR3 DNA sequence: TGTGCCATCTCATCGAGCCCGGGCAGGGGCGACACTGAAGCTTTCTTT.

V and J are TRBV4-3 and TRBJ2-6; D is tentatively TRBD1 or TRBD2 (5 bases each). CDR3 length equals 16 residues. The V and J ends lost 3 bases and 1 base respectively, with 10 bases between them. Looked up from germline, CDR1 is LGHNA and CDR2 is YSLEER. The DNA for the CDR3 is TGCGCCAGCAGCCAGATCAGGGAGTCTGGGGCCAACGTCCTGACTTTC. This encodes CASSQIRESGANVLTF.

The chain employs TRBV5-6 and TRBJ2-7; no clear D. From germline, CDR1 is SGHDT and CDR2 YYEEEE. The CDR3 contains 13 residues. V was clipped by 1 base and J by 1 base, with 6 bases between them. Here the CDR3 DNA reads TGTGCCAGCAGCTTGACACAATCCTACGAGCAGTACTTC. Protein: CASSLTQSYEQYF. The entire variable domain, with the rest obtained from reference TRBV5-6 and TRBJ2-7, is as follows: DAGVTQSPTHLIKTRGQQVTLRCSPKSGHDTVSWYQQALGQGPQFIFQYYEEEERQRGNFPDRFSGHQFPNYSSELNVNALLLGDSALYLCASSLTQSYEQYFGPGTRLTVT.

The chain is built from TRBV6-5 and TRBJ2-6; 7 nucleotides line up with TRBD1. In germline, CDR1 is MNHEY, CDR2 SVGAGI. The J segment lost 0 bases and the V segment lost 4 bases, leaving 6 bases of the junction unmatched. This CDR3 has 17 amino acids. CDR3 sequence reads: CASSSPTGSSGANVLTF. CDR3 nucleotides: TGTGCCAGCAGTTCCCCGACAGGGTCCTCTGGGGCCAACGTCCTGACTTTC.

V and J are TRBV7-9 and TRBJ2-1; tentatively, D is TRBD1 or TRBD2 (5 bases each). Per germline, CDR1 SEHNR and CDR2 FQNEAQ (reference sequence). This CDR3 has 17 residues. The ends were cut back, 4 bases at V and 0 bases at J, with 16 bases in the middle. The CDR3: CASSSPGPLGSYNEQFF. Here the CDR3 DNA reads TGTGCCAGCAGCTCTCCGGGACCTCTCGGCTCCTACAATGAGCAGTTCTTC.

This clonotype was seen a few times. The V call is TRBV11-2, the J call TRBJ2-7; 10 bases map to TRBD2. Per the germline V gene, CDR1 is SGHAT and CDR2 is FQNNGV. The CDR3 totals 14 residues. V trimming: 6 bases; J trimming: 11 bases; junction bases outside the gene matches: 13. Here the CDR3 DNA reads TGTGCCAGCAGTCCCGAGCGAGCGGGAGGGCCCAAGTACTTC. Translating it yields CASSPERAGGPKYF.

In its sample, this clonotype was seen many times. V is TRBV7-2 and J is TRBJ2-3; tentatively, D is TRBD2 (5 bases). The CDR3 extends over 15 amino acids. CDR1 and CDR2 from the germline V gene are SGHTA and FQGNSA. V lost 1 base and J 2 bases, leaving 10 bases between the germline ends. In nucleotides, the CDR3 is TGTGCCAGCAGCTTAGTGGTCCGGGACACAGATACGCAGTATTTT. Protein product: CASSLVVRDTDTQYF.

This clonotype was recorded a few times. This sequence joins TRBV6-6 and TRBJ2-3; no firm D call. The CDR3 is 13 amino acids. Germline V lookup: CDR1 MNHNY, CDR2 SVGAGI (reference sequence). With 5 bases removed from V and 6 bases from J, the gap between germline ends came to 12 bases. CDR3 protein: CASSTLPRDTQYF. CDR3 DNA: TGTGCCAGCAGTACCCTACCTCGGGATACGCAGTATTTT.

This clonotype was recorded a few times. V usage is TRBV5-5 and J usage is TRBJ1-5; no firm D call. Germline CDR1 is SGHKS and CDR2 is YYEKEE (reference sequence). Trimming stripped 2 bases from V and 5 bases from J, with 8 bases between. The CDR3 loop spans 13 amino acids. CDR3 nucleotides: TGTGCCAGCAGCTTCGGGTCCGATCAGCCCCAGCATTTT. It translates to CASSFGSDQPQHF. Full variable domain (rest looked up from reference TRBV5-5 and TRBJ1-5): DAGVTQSPTHLIKTRGQQVTLRCSPISGHKSVSWYQQVLGQGPQFIFQYYEKEERGRGNFPDRFSARQFPNYSSELNVNALLLGDSALYLCASSFGSDQPQHFGDGTRLSIL.

At least ten counts were recorded for this clonotype. V gene TRBV7-2 combines with J gene TRBJ2-2; unclear D gene. The CDR3 is 12 amino acids. Per germline, CDR1 SGHTA and CDR2 FQGNSA. The ends were cut back, 2 bases at V and 5 bases at J, with 3 bases in the middle. CDR3 sequence: CASSLSTGELFF. The CDR3 nucleotides read TGTGCCAGCAGCTTATCTACCGGGGAGCTGTTTTTT.

This chain uses TRBV5-4 with TRBJ2-1, with TRBD1 matching over 10 bases. The CDR3 has 14 residues. Germline V CDR1 and CDR2: SGHNT, YYREEE (reference sequence). The ends lost 3 bases at V and 7 bases at J; junction bases unmatched: 4. The CDR3 protein is CASSYRDRGNEQFF. The CDR3, as DNA: TGTGCCAGCAGCTACCGGGACAGGGGTAATGAGCAGTTCTTC.

This chain links TRBV4-1 with TRBJ2-1; no definite D call. V was clipped by 0 bases and J by 12 bases, with 9 bases between them. Per the germline V gene, CDR1 is MGHRA and CDR2 is YSYEKL. The CDR3 contains 12 residues. CDR3 region: CASSQELGRQFF. The CDR3 DNA follows: TGCGCCAGCAGCCAAGAATTGGGCCGGCAGTTCTTC.

This chain links TRBV6-2 or TRBV6-3 with TRBJ1-5; tentative D call: TRBD1 (5 bases). V lost 0 bases and J lost 0, with 18 bases in between. The CDR3 covers 19 residues. CDR1 is MNHEY, CDR2 SVGEGT, per germline. The CDR3 here is CASSYSIGAGLGSNQPQHF. The CDR3 DNA is TGTGCCAGCAGTTACTCGATTGGAGCAGGGTTAGGTAGCAATCAGCCCCAGCATTTT.

This clonotype was found a few times. The chain uses TRBV28 and TRBJ2-3; D is perhaps TRBD1 or TRBD2 (5 bases each). Germline V gene data show CDR1 as MDHEN and CDR2 as SYDVKM. Trimming pared 3 bases from V and 2 bases from J, leaving 12 bases between. The CDR3 contains 15 residues. CDR3: CASSLSGRVTDTQYF. The CDR3 DNA sequence: TGTGCCAGCAGTTTGAGCGGCAGGGTCACAGATACGCAGTATTTT.

A few counts support this clonotype. CDR3 protein: CASSLVGESEQYV. The CDR3 DNA reads TGTGCCAGCAGCTTAGTCGGGGAGAGCGAGCAGTACGTC. The chain links TRBV7-2 to TRBJ2-7; D possibly corresponds to TRBD2 (5 bases). Trimming pared 1 base from V and 6 bases from J, leaving 10 bases between. CDR3 length equals 13 residues. Per germline, CDR1 SGHTA and CDR2 FQGNSA.

V is TRBV29-1 and J is TRBJ2-4; 12 nucleotides align to TRBD1. Germline V CDR1 and CDR2: SQVTM, ANQGSEA. J gave up 8 bases and V 4 bases, and 9 bases lay outside the gene matches. The CDR3 runs 15 residues. The CDR3 DNA reads TGCAGCGTTGCCGGGACAGGGGGCGCCCCGGACATTCAGTACTTC. Translating it yields CSVAGTGGAPDIQYF.

This clonotype occurred many times. The rearrangement uses TRBV7-2 and TRBJ2-1, with TRBD2 identical over 8 bases. V trimming: 1 base; J trimming: 6 bases; junction bases outside the gene matches: 5. Germline values: CDR1 SGHTA, CDR2 FQGNSA. CDR3 length: 15 amino acids. The CDR3 DNA follows: TGTGCCAGCAGCTTAGAAGGGACTAGTGGCAATGAGCAGTTCTTC. Protein: CASSLEGTSGNEQFF.

This clonotype was seen a few times. The chain is built from TRBV7-2 and TRBJ2-7, with 9 nucleotides matching TRBD2. The V gene end was trimmed by 5 bases and the J gene end by 2 bases; junction bases not matched to a gene: 7. This CDR3 is built from 15 residues. Germline V gives CDR1 SGHTA, CDR2 FQGNSA. The CDR3 nucleotides are TGTGCCAGCAGCCTTACTAGCGGGCTCCCCTACGAGCAGTACTTC. Amino acid sequence: CASSLTSGLPYEQYF.

This clonotype was seen at least ten times. The chain carries TRBV7-2 and TRBJ2-3, with D perhaps TRBD2 (6 bases). V lost 8 bases to trimming and J lost 4 bases, with 19 bases between them. Germline CDR1 and CDR2: SGHTA and FQGNSA. This CDR3 region has 15 residues. The DNA of the CDR3 is TGTGCCAGCGTAGCGGCGCCAGGGAAGTCAGATACGCAGTATTTT. It codes for CASVAAPGKSDTQYF.